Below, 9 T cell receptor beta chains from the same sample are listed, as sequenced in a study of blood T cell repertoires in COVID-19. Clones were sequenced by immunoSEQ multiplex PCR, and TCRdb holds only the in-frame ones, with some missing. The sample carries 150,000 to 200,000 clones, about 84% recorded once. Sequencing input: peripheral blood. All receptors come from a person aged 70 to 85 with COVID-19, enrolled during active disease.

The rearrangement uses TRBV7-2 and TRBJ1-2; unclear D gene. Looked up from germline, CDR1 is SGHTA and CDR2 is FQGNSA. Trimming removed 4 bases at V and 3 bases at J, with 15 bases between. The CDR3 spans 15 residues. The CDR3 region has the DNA TGTGCCAGCAGCTCCCCCGCGGGCACCTACTATGGCTACACCTTC. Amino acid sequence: CASSSPAGTYYGYTF.

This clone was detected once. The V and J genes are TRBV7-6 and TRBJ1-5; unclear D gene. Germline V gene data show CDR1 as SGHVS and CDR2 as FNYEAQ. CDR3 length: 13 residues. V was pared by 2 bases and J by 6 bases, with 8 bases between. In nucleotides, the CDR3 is TGTGCCAGCAGCTTATTAGAGGGTCAGCCCCAGCATTTT. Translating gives CASSLLEGQPQHF.

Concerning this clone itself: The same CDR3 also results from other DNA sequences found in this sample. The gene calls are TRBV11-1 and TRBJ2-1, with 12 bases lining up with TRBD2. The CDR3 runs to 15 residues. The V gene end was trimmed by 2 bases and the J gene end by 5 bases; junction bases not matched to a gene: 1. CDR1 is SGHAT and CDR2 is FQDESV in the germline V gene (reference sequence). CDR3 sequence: CASSLRLAGDNEQFF. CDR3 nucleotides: TGTGCCAGCAGCTTAAGACTAGCGGGGGACAATGAGCAGTTCTTC.

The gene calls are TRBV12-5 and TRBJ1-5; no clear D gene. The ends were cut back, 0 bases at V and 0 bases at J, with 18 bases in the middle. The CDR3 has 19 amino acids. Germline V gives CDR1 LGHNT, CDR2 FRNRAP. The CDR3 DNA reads TGTGCTAGTGGTTTGGTATTTAGGTGGGCGGGTTATAGCAATCAGCCCCAGCATTTT. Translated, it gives CASGLVFRWAGYSNQPQHF.

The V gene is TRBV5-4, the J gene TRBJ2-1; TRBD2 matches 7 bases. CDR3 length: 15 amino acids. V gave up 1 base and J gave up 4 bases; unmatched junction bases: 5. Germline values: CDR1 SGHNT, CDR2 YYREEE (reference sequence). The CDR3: CASSLSSGVYNEQFF. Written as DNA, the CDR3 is TGTGCCAGCAGCTTGTCCAGCGGGGTTTACAATGAGCAGTTCTTC.

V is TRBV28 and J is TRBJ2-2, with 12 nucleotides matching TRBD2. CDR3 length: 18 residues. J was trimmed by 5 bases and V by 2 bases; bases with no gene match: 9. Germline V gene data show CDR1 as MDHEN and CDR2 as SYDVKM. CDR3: CASSLPASGGAGTGELFF. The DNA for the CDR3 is TGTGCCAGCAGTTTACCCGCTAGCGGGGGGGCTGGTACCGGGGAGCTGTTTTTT.

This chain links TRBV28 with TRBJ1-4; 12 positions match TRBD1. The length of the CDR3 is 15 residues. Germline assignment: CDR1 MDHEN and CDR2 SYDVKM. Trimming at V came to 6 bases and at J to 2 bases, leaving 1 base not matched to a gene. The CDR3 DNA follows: TGTGCCAGCAGGGGGACAGGGGGCACTAATGAAAAACTGTTTTTT. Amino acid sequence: CASRGTGGTNEKLFF.

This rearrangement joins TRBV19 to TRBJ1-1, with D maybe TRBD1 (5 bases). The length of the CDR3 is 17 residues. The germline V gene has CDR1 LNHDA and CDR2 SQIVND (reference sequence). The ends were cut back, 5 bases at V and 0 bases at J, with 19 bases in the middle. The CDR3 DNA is TGTGCCAGTAGTCCCGAAGGGGCTAAAGGCATGAACACTGAAGCTTTCTTT. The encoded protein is CASSPEGAKGMNTEAFF.

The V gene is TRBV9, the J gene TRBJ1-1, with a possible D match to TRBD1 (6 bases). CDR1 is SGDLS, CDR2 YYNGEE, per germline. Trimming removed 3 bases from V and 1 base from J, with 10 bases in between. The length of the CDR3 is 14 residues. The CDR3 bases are TGTGCCAGCAGCGCCCAACAGGGGAACACTGAAGCTTTCTTT. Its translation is CASSAQQGNTEAFF. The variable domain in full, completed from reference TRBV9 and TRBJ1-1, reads DSGVTQTPKHLITATGQRVTLRCSPRSGDLSVYWYQQSLDQGLQFLIQYYNGEERAKGNILERFSAQQFPDLHSELNLSSLELGDSALYFCASSAQQGNTEAFFGQGTRLTVV.